One and the same sample provided the 27 T cell receptor beta chains below, sequenced in a study of blood T cells in healthy people across ages. PCR was performed a second time for about 6 to 12 cycles using a sample-barcoded 5' primer and a J-beta primer mix. TCRdb analysed the 5' RACE reads with MiXCR anew, one entry per CDR3 protein. This table holds 720,000 or so distinct CDR3 sequences, 40% to 45% found once. Sequenced: blood. The receptors here all came from a man older than 75 in good health.

This clonotype showed up just a few times. J is TRBJ1-6 and V is TRBV20-1; possibly TRBD1 for D (6 bases). Germline CDR1 is DFQATT and CDR2 is SNEGSKA (reference sequence). V was pared by 6 bases and J by 9 bases, with 15 bases between. The CDR3 runs 13 residues. CDR3 DNA sequence: TGCAGTGCCCTTCGGGGGGCTAGTTCACCCCTCCACTTT. Translated, it gives CSALRGASSPLHF.

This chain uses TRBV7-2 with TRBJ1-6, with D possibly TRBD1 on 5 matching bases. This CDR3 contains 15 residues. The germline V gene encodes CDR1 SGHTA and CDR2 FQGNSA. V was clipped by 5 bases and J by 6 bases, with 14 bases between them. CDR3 sequence reads: CASSAVRDPNSPLHF. CDR3 DNA: TGTGCCAGCAGCGCGGTCCGGGACCCTAATTCACCCCTCCACTTT.

The table lists this clonotype with a few counts. The rearrangement uses TRBV9 and TRBJ2-7, with 10 bases that match TRBD1. The V gene's germline CDR1 is SGDLS and CDR2 YYNGEE. The CDR3 contains 15 residues. Losses at the gene ends were 4 bases for V and 2 bases for J; bases not matched to a gene: 6. CDR3 sequence reads: CASSTSGTGAYEQYF. The CDR3 nucleotides are TGTGCCAGCAGCACATCCGGGACAGGGGCCTACGAGCAGTACTTC.

This clonotype has a handful of counts. The CDR3 loop reads CASSYNLGWRTSSGNTIYF. CDR3 in DNA: TGTGCCAGCAGCTATAATCTAGGGTGGAGGACGAGCTCTGGAAACACCATATATTTT. The V and J genes are TRBV7-9 and TRBJ1-3; D remains ambiguous. CDR3 length equals 19 residues. Between the trimmed V and J ends, which lost 4 bases and 0 bases, there was a span of 22 bases. Germline CDR1 and CDR2: SEHNR and FQNEAQ (reference sequence).

The chain has TRBV27 and TRBJ1-1; D not certain. With 1 base removed from V and 2 bases from J, the gap between germline ends came to 8 bases. Germline V gene data show CDR1 as MNHEY and CDR2 as SMNVEV (reference sequence). The CDR3 has 14 amino acids. The CDR3: CASSLFQGNTEAFF. As DNA, the CDR3 is TGTGCCAGCAGTTTATTCCAAGGAAACACTGAAGCTTTCTTT.

The V and J genes are TRBV9 and TRBJ2-5; 7 bases are a match to TRBD2. V dropped 8 bases and J dropped 4; count of bases not matched to a gene: 14. CDR3 size: 15 residues. Germline V CDR1 and CDR2: SGDLS, YYNGEE. In nucleotides, the CDR3 is TGTGCCAGTGGGCTTTTGGGCGGGGAGGGAGAGACCCAGTACTTC. Its translation: CASGLLGGEGETQYF.

The V and J genes are TRBV6-2 or TRBV6-3 and TRBJ2-1; 13 bases match TRBD2. Germline lookup yields CDR1 MNHEY and CDR2 SVGEGT. V lost 4 bases and J lost 9; bases outside the gene matches: 9. The CDR3 is 16 residues long. The CDR3 is CASSSELAGGRSEQFF. The DNA for the CDR3 is TGTGCCAGCAGTTCCGAACTAGCGGGAGGGCGTAGTGAGCAGTTCTTC.

The chain links TRBV15 to TRBJ1-4; D gene ambiguous. From germline, CDR1 is LNHNV and CDR2 YYDKDF (reference sequence). V was shortened by 3 bases and J by 0 bases, with 8 bases between the two germline ends. This CDR3 comprises 15 residues. The CDR3 region has the DNA TGTGCCACCAGCAGCCAGCCCGCAACTAATGAAAAACTGTTTTTT. Protein sequence: CATSSQPATNEKLFF.

This rearrangement joins TRBV12-3 or TRBV12-4 to TRBJ2-2; 7 bases are shared with TRBD1. The J segment lost 2 bases and the V segment lost 6 bases, leaving 12 bases of the junction unmatched. The CDR3 is made up of 17 amino acids. The CDR3 is CASSRDPGTENTGELFF. The CDR3 DNA reads as TGTGCCAGCAGCAGAGACCCCGGGACAGAAAACACCGGGGAGCTGTTTTTT.

The V call is TRBV7-8, the J call TRBJ2-4; possibly TRBD1 or TRBD2 for D (5 bases each). The CDR3 consists of 15 residues. V was clipped by 1 base and J by 13 bases, with 20 bases between them. The germline gives CDR1 SGHVS, CDR2 FQNEAQ. The CDR3 sequence: CASSLGIGTTAEQYF. In nucleotides, the CDR3 is TGTGCCAGCAGCTTAGGTATCGGGACCACCGCGGAGCAGTACTTC.

The J gene is TRBJ1-1, the V gene TRBV20-1; unclear D gene. CDR3 length: 15 residues. Trimming took 1 base from V and 1 from J, leaving 13 bases between them. CDR1 is DFQATT and CDR2 is SNEGSKA in the germline V gene (reference sequence). CDR3 nucleotide sequence: TGCAGTGCTAGAGTTAGGAACTCGGGGAACACTGAAGCTTTCTTT. Residues: CSARVRNSGNTEAFF.

The sample holds many counts of this clonotype. The chain has TRBV7-9 and TRBJ2-5; 8 nucleotides agree with TRBD1. Trimming took 1 base from V and 11 from J; bases not matched to a gene: 12. This CDR3 region has 15 residues. Germline-derived CDR1 and CDR2 are SEHNR and FQNEAQ (reference sequence). CDR3 sequence (DNA): TGTGCCAGCAGCTTAGTCAGACAGGGGTCCAATGAGCAGTACTTC. It codes for CASSLVRQGSNEQYF.

The chain recombines TRBV14 with TRBJ2-1; D remains unclear. The CDR3 extends over 14 amino acids. Germline assignment: CDR1 SGHDN and CDR2 FVKESK. V lost 1 base, J lost 8 bases, and 12 bases lay in between. CDR3 in DNA: TGTGCCAGCAGCCAAGTATTACAGTCCTATGAGCAGTTCTTC. Amino acids: CASSQVLQSYEQFF.

V usage is TRBV7-2 and J usage is TRBJ2-1, with a weak D call TRBD2 (6 bases). Trimming shortened V by 4 bases and J by 13 bases, and 20 bases separated the two germline ends. Germline V gene lookup returns CDR1 SGHTA and CDR2 FQGNSA. This CDR3 is 14 amino acids long. Here the CDR3 reads CASSSKPGTLLQFF. CDR3 coding DNA: TGTGCCAGCAGCTCCAAACCCGGGACTCTACTCCAGTTCTTC.

The chain is built from TRBV4-3 and TRBJ2-6, with D maybe TRBD2 (6 bases). Germline V gives CDR1 LGHNA, CDR2 YSLEER. This CDR3 spans 18 amino acids. The V gene lost 0 bases and the J gene lost 0 bases, with 12 bases spanning the gap. The CDR3 bases are TGCGCCAGCAGCCAAGAGTCATGGGGGGTCTCTGGGGCCAACGTCCTGACTTTC. Protein: CASSQESWGVSGANVLTF.

The table lists this clonotype with many counts. CDR3 protein: CASNNNAGGQDTQYF. The CDR3, as DNA: TGTGCCAGCAATAATAATGCGGGGGGGCAAGATACGCAGTATTTT. This chain uses TRBV3-1 with TRBJ2-3, with 9 bases aligning to TRBD2. Trimming removed 7 bases from V and 5 bases from J; junction bases left unmatched: 10. Germline V gives CDR1 LGHDT, CDR2 YNNKEL (reference sequence). The CDR3 contains 15 residues.

Comments on this clonotype: Germline and junction disagree at one end, which may indicate a read error. V usage is TRBV10-2 and J usage is TRBJ1-2; D perhaps matches TRBD1 (5 bases). The CDR3 is 13 residues long. CDR1 and CDR2 from the germline V gene are WSHSY and SAAADI. DNA of the CDR3: TGCGCCAGCAGCAGAGGGGCTAACTGTGGCTACACCTTC. It specifies CASSRGANCGYTF.

The chain has TRBV5-1 and TRBJ2-5, with D tentatively TRBD2 (5 bases). Trimming took off 5 bases at V and 4 bases at J, with 18 bases between the two ends. The CDR3 runs 15 residues. CDR1 is SGHRS, CDR2 YFSETQ, per germline. CDR3 DNA: TGCGCCAGCAGGGATGAGAGCGGAAGAGGAGAGACCCAGTACTTC. Translation: CASRDESGRGETQYF.

On this clonotype: One end of the junction is discordant with germline, which a read error may explain. This rearrangement joins TRBV6-1 to TRBJ2-5; D tentatively reads TRBD1 or TRBD2 (5 bases each). The germline CDR1 and CDR2 sequences are MNHNS and SASEGT. This CDR3 has 15 residues. CDR3 protein: CANSAPGRGQETQYF. The CDR3 coding sequence is TGTGCCAACAGTGCCCCGGGACGGGGACAAGAGACCCAGTACTTC.

The V call is TRBV14, the J call TRBJ2-4; TRBD1 matches 9 bases. The last part of the DNA fits TRBJ2-7 better; the J call may be wrong. CDR3 size: 15 residues. The V gene's germline CDR1 is SGHDN and CDR2 FVKESK. This CDR3 is CASSQVGTGYYEQYF. CDR3 sequence (DNA): TGTGCCAGCAGCCAAGTTGGGACAGGGTACTACGAGCAGTACTTC.

The V gene is TRBV5-5, the J gene TRBJ2-3; no clear D. Germline loops: CDR1 SGHKS, CDR2 YYEKEE (reference sequence). Trimming shortened V by 4 bases and J by 6 bases, and 9 bases separated the two germline ends. The CDR3 is made up of 12 amino acids. The CDR3 loop is CASSPVEDTQYF. In nucleotides, the CDR3 is TGTGCCAGCAGCCCCGTAGAGGATACGCAGTATTTT.

The gene calls are TRBV5-5 and TRBJ2-7; 7 bases agree with TRBD1. Germline trimming cut 0 bases from V and 4 bases from J; bases unmatched to any gene: 10. The CDR3 spans 16 residues. Germline lookup yields CDR1 SGHKS and CDR2 YYEKEE (reference sequence). The CDR3 here is CASSLASLVQGYEQYF. The CDR3 bases are TGTGCCAGCAGCTTGGCCTCTTTGGTACAGGGGTACGAGCAGTACTTC.

This clonotype was seen many times. The rearrangement joins TRBV7-2 to TRBJ2-5; 8 bases align to TRBD2. The CDR3 extends over 14 amino acids. With 4 bases clipped from V and 5 bases from J, the junction kept 6 bases outside the gene matches. Germline assignment: CDR1 SGHTA and CDR2 FQGNSA. The CDR3 region is CASSSQRERETQYF. The CDR3 nucleotides read TGTGCCAGCAGCTCCCAGCGGGAGCGGGAGACCCAGTACTTC.

CDR3 residues: CATSRPPGRQGKRAEAFF. Written as DNA, the CDR3 is TGTGCCACCAGCAGACCCCCGGGGCGACAGGGGAAAAGGGCTGAAGCTTTCTTT. The rearrangement uses TRBV15 and TRBJ1-1; TRBD1 agrees at 8 bases. Unmatched junction bases numbered 17, after V lost 2 bases and J lost 6 bases. The CDR3 is made up of 18 amino acids. CDR1 and CDR2 (germline): LNHNV, YYDKDF (reference sequence). Full variable domain (missing parts from reference TRBV15 and TRBJ1-1): DAMVIQNPRYQVTQFGKPVTLSCSQTLNHNVMYWYQQKSSQAPKLLFHYYDKDFNNEADTPDNFQSRRPNTSFCFLDIRSPGLGDTAMYLCATSRPPGRQGKRAEAFFGQGTRLTVV.

The chain has TRBV11-2 and TRBJ2-5, with D possibly matching TRBD1 (5 bases). Gene TRBJ2-7 matches the end of the DNA better, so the J call may be wrong. Germline CDR1 and CDR2: SGHAT and FQNNGV. The CDR3 runs to 15 residues. The CDR3 region is CASSPRVASPYEQYF. CDR3 DNA: TGTGCCAGCAGCCCCAGGGTGGCTTCGCCATACGAGCAGTACTTC.

The V gene is TRBV3-1, the J gene TRBJ2-7; TRBD1 matches at 9 bases. V gave up 4 bases and J gave up 2 bases; unmatched junction bases: 6. The V gene's germline CDR1 is LGHDT and CDR2 YNNKEL (reference sequence). CDR3 length: 15 amino acids. The CDR3 DNA sequence: TGTGCCAGCAGCCGAGCAGGGGACAGGGCCTACGAGCAGTACTTC. Its translation is CASSRAGDRAYEQYF.

This chain links TRBV5-5 with TRBJ2-2; either TRBD1 or TRBD2 may fit D (6 bases each). CDR1 SGHKS and CDR2 YYEKEE come from the germline V gene (reference sequence). CDR3 size: 17 residues. Trimming removed 2 bases at V and 2 bases at J, with 16 bases between. Here the CDR3 reads CASSLVTGAPNTGELFF. The CDR3 coding sequence is TGTGCCAGCAGCTTAGTAACGGGGGCCCCAAACACCGGGGAGCTGTTTTTT.